The 22 T cell receptor beta chains given below trace back to one sample, sequenced in a study of early T cells in non-severe SARS-CoV-2 infection. Each CDR3 protein gets one entry after TCRdb re-called the 5' RACE reads with MiXCR. The repertoire consists of tens of thousands of distinct CDR3 sequences, with 5.3% occurring once and the leading ten covering 25% to 30%. The sample was whole blood. The receptors shown here come from an adult who was a healthcare worker with PCR-confirmed SARS-CoV-2 infection or an uninfected control (not recorded which).

The V gene is TRBV4-2, the J gene TRBJ1-5; 10 positions match TRBD1. Looked up from germline, CDR1 is LGHNA and CDR2 is YNFKEQ. The CDR3 extends over 18 amino acids. V shed 0 bases and J 5 bases; nucleotides not matched to a gene: 10. CDR3 residues: CASSQDGLTGGEHQPQHF. DNA of the CDR3: TGTGCCAGCAGCCAAGATGGTTTGACAGGGGGCGAGCATCAGCCCCAGCATTTT.

This clonotype was observed a handful of times. The CDR3 sequence is CASRTSGRALLETQYF. The CDR3 DNA sequence: TGTGCCAGTAGGACTAGCGGGAGGGCCTTGTTGGAGACCCAGTACTTC. V usage is TRBV19 and J usage is TRBJ2-5; 14 bases are shared with TRBD2. J lost 5 bases, V lost 6 bases, and 8 bases had no gene match. CDR1 and CDR2 from the germline V gene are LNHDA and SQIVND (reference sequence). The CDR3 sequence is 16 residues long.

The table lists this clonotype with many counts. One end of the junction does not line up with germline, which may come from a read error. The CDR3 sequence is CASSNQDQETQYF. The CDR3 DNA follows: TGTGCTAGCAGCAATCAGGACCAAGAGACCCAGTACTTC. V and J are TRBV7-7 and TRBJ2-5; D is unresolved. Germline lookup yields CDR1 SSHAT and CDR2 FNYEAQ (reference sequence). The CDR3 totals 13 residues. The whole variable domain, remainder taken from reference TRBV7-7 and TRBJ2-5, is GAGVSQSPRYKVTKRGQDVTLRCDPISSHATLYWYQQALGQGPEFLTYFNYEAQPDKSGLPSDRFSAERPEGSISTLTIQRTEQRDSAMYRCASSNQDQETQYFGPGTRLLVL.

At least ten counts were recorded for this clonotype. This sequence joins TRBV12-3 or TRBV12-4 and TRBJ1-3, with 8 bases aligning to TRBD1. The CDR3 has 14 amino acids. The J segment lost 2 bases and the V segment lost 6 bases, leaving 3 bases of the junction unmatched. The CDR3 DNA reads as TGTGCCAGCAGGTCGACAGGGGCTGGAAACACCATATATTTT. Translating it yields CASRSTGAGNTIYF.

This clonotype was found many times. This rearrangement joins TRBV30 to TRBJ2-7; D remains unclear. Germline loops: CDR1 GTSNPN, CDR2 SVGIG (reference sequence). This CDR3 is built from 14 residues. V lost 2 bases and J 5 bases, leaving 16 bases between the germline ends. The CDR3 here is CAWSTDGLVHEQYF. Here the CDR3 DNA reads TGTGCCTGGAGTACCGACGGTTTGGTCCACGAGCAGTACTTC.

This clonotype was counted many times. This sequence joins TRBV2 and TRBJ2-5; 11 bases align to TRBD2. Germline assignment: CDR1 SNHLY and CDR2 FYNNEI. The V segment lost 4 bases and the J segment 2 bases; nucleotides outside the gene matches: 6. The CDR3 contains 16 residues. CDR3 amino acids: CASSVRLAGIQETQYF. CDR3 in DNA: TGTGCCAGCAGTGTTCGACTAGCGGGGATTCAAGAGACCCAGTACTTC.

This clonotype was counted at least ten times. The rearrangement links TRBV7-8 to TRBJ2-1; TRBD2 matches 9 bases. The junction had 7 bases not matched to a gene; V was cut back by 4 bases and J by 6 bases. This CDR3 is 15 amino acids long. Germline V lookup: CDR1 SGHVS, CDR2 FQNEAQ. This CDR3 is CASSSVAGVLNEQFF. CDR3 in DNA: TGTGCCAGCAGCTCAGTAGCGGGAGTGCTCAATGAGCAGTTCTTC.

Worth noting for this clonotype: At one boundary the junction diverges from the germline segment, which might be a read error. The V call is TRBV4-3, the J call TRBJ1-5; TRBD1 aligns across 7 bases. Germline V CDR1 and CDR2: LGHNA, YSLEER. The CDR3 sequence is 9 residues long. As DNA, the CDR3 is TGCGCCAGCAGCTACAGGGGCATTTTT. It yields the protein CASSYRGIF.

The rearrangement joins TRBV7-9 to TRBJ2-1; TRBD2 agrees at 8 bases. With V trimmed by 5 bases and J by 1 base, 10 bases remained unmatched. The CDR3 sequence is 17 residues long. Germline assignment: CDR1 SEHNR and CDR2 FQNEAQ (reference sequence). This chain's CDR3 is CASSPRSLAESYNEQFF. The CDR3 nucleotides are TGTGCCAGCAGCCCCAGGTCACTAGCGGAATCCTACAATGAGCAGTTCTTC.

This clonotype was seen repeatedly, ten times or more. V is TRBV28 and J is TRBJ2-3; no reliable D call. Trimming took off 6 bases at V and 0 bases at J, with 13 bases between the two ends. The CDR3 totals 15 residues. Looked up from germline, CDR1 is MDHEN and CDR2 is SYDVKM. In DNA form, the CDR3 reads TGTGCCAGCAGGCTACTAACTCCTAGCACAGATACGCAGTATTTT. Amino acid sequence: CASRLLTPSTDTQYF.

This clonotype was counted at least ten times. This chain links TRBV7-2 with TRBJ1-6; TRBD1 aligns across 7 bases. Germline V gene lookup returns CDR1 SGHTA and CDR2 FQGNSA. J was trimmed by 7 bases and V by 1 base; bases with no gene match: 4. The CDR3 spans 15 residues. The CDR3 sequence is CASSLETGNNSPLHF. For the CDR3, the DNA is TGTGCCAGCAGCTTAGAGACAGGGAACAATTCACCCCTCCACTTT.

This clonotype was counted many times. The rearrangement uses TRBV7-2 and TRBJ2-1, with 11 bases aligning to TRBD2. The germline V gene encodes CDR1 SGHTA and CDR2 FQGNSA. With 5 bases clipped from V and 15 bases from J, the junction kept 3 bases outside the gene matches. The CDR3 length is 11 residues. Here the CDR3 reads CASSRLAGLFF. As DNA, the CDR3 is TGTGCCAGCAGCAGACTAGCGGGACTGTTCTTC. Full variable domain (outside the CDR3, taken from reference TRBV7-2 and TRBJ2-1): GAGVSQSPSNKVTEKGKDVELRCDPISGHTALYWYRQSLGQGLEFLIYFQGNSAPDKSGLPSDRFSAERTGGSVSTLTIQRTQQEDSAVYLCASSRLAGLFFGPGTRLTVL.

The V gene is TRBV12-3 or TRBV12-4, the J gene TRBJ2-7; TRBD1 aligns across 8 bases. This CDR3 is 14 amino acids long. Trimming at V came to 8 bases and at J to 0 bases, leaving 6 bases not matched to a gene. As DNA, the CDR3 is TGTGCCAGCGCGGACAGGGTCAGCTCCTACGAGCAGTACTTC. It specifies CASADRVSSYEQYF.

This clonotype was observed at least ten times. The rearrangement uses TRBV10-3 and TRBJ1-2; D unresolved. The germline V gene encodes CDR1 ENHRY and CDR2 SYGVKD. The V and J ends lost 5 bases and 0 bases respectively, with 16 bases between them. CDR3 length: 16 residues. The CDR3 coding sequence is TGTGCCATCAGTCAAACTACGACTGGAGCTAACTATGGCTACACCTTC. This codes for CAISQTTTGANYGYTF.

The chain has TRBV2 and TRBJ1-1, with TRBD1 as a possible D gene (5 bases). Germline V gene data show CDR1 as SNHLY and CDR2 as FYNNEI. The V end was cut by 2 bases, the J end by 0 bases, with 13 bases between. The CDR3 runs 16 residues. CDR3 protein: CASSELRQSMNTEAFF. CDR3 nucleotide sequence: TGTGCCAGCAGTGAATTACGACAGAGCATGAACACTGAAGCTTTCTTT.

In this sample, this clonotype turned up many times. The J gene is TRBJ2-1, the V gene TRBV28, with a possible D match to TRBD2 (5 bases). V was cut by 3 bases and J by 5 bases, with 14 bases left in between. Germline V gives CDR1 MDHEN, CDR2 SYDVKM. The CDR3 spans 15 residues. The DNA for the CDR3 is TGTGCCAGCAGTTTGAGGGTAGCGTATGACAATGAGCAGTTCTTC. It encodes CASSLRVAYDNEQFF.

This clonotype was counted at least ten times. The V and J genes are TRBV12-3 or TRBV12-4 and TRBJ1-2, with 8 bases fitting TRBD1. The CDR3 consists of 15 residues. The junction had 9 bases not matched to a gene; V was cut back by 7 bases and J by 2 bases. The CDR3 DNA follows: TGTGCCAGCACCCCTAGGACAGGGAGGAACTATGGCTACACCTTC. It translates to CASTPRTGRNYGYTF.

This clonotype was detected many times. The V gene is TRBV29-1, the J gene TRBJ1-2; 7 nucleotides align to TRBD1. V shed 5 bases and J 0 bases; nucleotides not matched to a gene: 3. This CDR3 is built from 13 residues. The germline CDR1 and CDR2 sequences are SQVTM and ANQGSEA. The CDR3 is CSVSGGTNYGYTF. CDR3 coding DNA: TGCAGCGTTTCAGGGGGGACTAACTATGGCTACACCTTC.

Comments on this clonotype: Germline and junction disagree at one end, which may indicate a read error. This rearrangement joins TRBV12-3 or TRBV12-4 to TRBJ1-4; TRBD1 aligns across 10 bases. The CDR3 has 15 residues. CDR3 DNA sequence: TGTGCCAGCAGTGTAGCGGGACAGGGGATTGAAAAACTGTTTTTT. Encoded protein: CASSVAGQGIEKLFF.

This clonotype was observed many times. The V and J genes are TRBV29-1 and TRBJ2-3, with TRBD2 identical over 9 bases. From germline, CDR1 is SQVTM and CDR2 ANQGSEA. The CDR3 length is 14 residues. After removal of 2 bases from V and 8 bases from J, the junction contained 8 bases not matched to a gene. The CDR3 DNA follows: TGCAGCGTTGAAACCGGGACTAGCAGGACTACGCAGTATTTT. Protein product: CSVETGTSRTTQYF.

The chain employs TRBV6-6 and TRBJ2-4; D is perhaps TRBD2 (6 bases). The CDR3 runs to 16 residues. The germline V gene has CDR1 MNHNY and CDR2 SVGAGI (reference sequence). The V gene lost 7 bases and the J gene lost 2 bases, with 18 bases spanning the gap. The CDR3 loop reads CASNIAGSASKNIQYF. DNA for the CDR3: TGTGCCAGCAATATTGCCGGGAGCGCGTCCAAAAACATTCAGTACTTC.

This clonotype was seen repeatedly, ten times or more. This rearrangement joins TRBV5-6 to TRBJ2-5, with D hard to call. The germline V gene encodes CDR1 SGHDT and CDR2 YYEEEE. The V and J ends lost 0 bases and 2 bases respectively, with 5 bases between them. The CDR3 has 13 amino acids. The CDR3 coding sequence is TGTGCCAGCAGCTTGGGCTCACAAGAGACCCAGTACTTC. It encodes CASSLGSQETQYF.